The present entry profiles one T cell receptor beta chain with its context. The antigen is unknown. This sample is part of a study of CD4+ T cells in melanoma. Study outcomes and limitations: Neoantigen-specific CD4+ T cells in melanoma reportedly had diverse differentiation states. CD8+ T cell, macrophage and B cell function reportedly correlated with neoantigen-specific CD4+ T cells.

Trimming took off 5 bases at V and 5 bases at J, with 10 bases between the two ends. Germline V lookup: CDR1 MDHEN, CDR2 SYDVKM. The CDR3 extends over 13 amino acids. TCRdb's copy holds only in-frame clones and misses some; the assay was immunoSEQ multiplex PCR. In the table there are about 5,000 clones, around three fifths of which are singletons. Sequencing was performed on cells from a culture (not recorded whether cultured in vitro). The chain couples TRBV28 to TRBJ1-5; no clear D. The sequence was collected from a human donor with melanoma. In nucleotides, the CDR3 is TGTGCCAGCAGTCTGCCTGGGGATCAGCCCCAGCATTTT. Translation: CASSLPGDQPQHF.